These 4 T cell receptor beta chains were all obtained from the same sample, sequenced in a study of blood T cell repertoires in COVID-19. Clones were sequenced by immunoSEQ multiplex PCR, and TCRdb holds only the in-frame ones, with some missing. In the table there are about 95,000 clones, over 80% of which are singletons. The specimen sequenced was peripheral blood. These receptors came from a woman aged 45-59 years in a cohort sampled during active COVID-19.

This chain links TRBV7-9 with TRBJ1-1; a possible D gene is TRBD1 (6 bases). V gave up 5 bases and J gave up 0 bases, with 13 bases separating them. CDR3 length: 15 residues. The germline V gene has CDR1 SEHNR and CDR2 FQNEAQ (reference sequence). CDR3 sequence: CASSPDRSMNTEAFF. The CDR3 bases are TGTGCCAGCAGCCCCGACAGGTCAATGAACACTGAAGCTTTCTTT. Based on the CDR3 plus reference TRBV7-9 and TRBJ1-1, the full variable domain is DTGVSQNPRHKITKRGQNVTFRCDPISEHNRLYWYRQTLGQGPEFLTYFQNEAQLEKSRLLSDRFSAERPKGSFSTLEIQRTEQGDSAMYLCASSPDRSMNTEAFFGQGTRLTVV.

The chain links TRBV11-2 to TRBJ2-1; possible D gene TRBD1, 5 bases. The CDR3 is 11 amino acids. Trimming pared 8 bases from V and 7 bases from J, leaving 9 bases between. In germline, CDR1 is SGHAT, CDR2 FQNNGV. The CDR3 spells CASQGLNEQFF. CDR3 nucleotide sequence: TGTGCCAGCCAGGGCCTGAATGAGCAGTTCTTC.

This rearrangement joins TRBV27 to TRBJ1-3; D is undetermined. V shed 5 bases and J shed 8 bases, with 16 bases lying between them. The germline CDR1 and CDR2 sequences are MNHEY and SMNVEV (reference sequence). This CDR3 is built from 14 residues. CDR3 in DNA: TGTGCCAGCAGTCCTCTTCGATTGGCGGACACCATATATTTT. Protein product: CASSPLRLADTIYF.

The CDR3, as DNA: TGTGCCAGCAGTTCGGGACAGGGCGGCTATGGCTACACCTTC. Translation: CASSSGQGGYGYTF. This chain connects TRBV28 to TRBJ1-2, with 9 positions matching TRBD1. With 4 bases clipped from V and 4 bases from J, the junction kept 4 bases outside the gene matches. From germline, CDR1 is MDHEN and CDR2 SYDVKM. The CDR3 totals 14 residues.